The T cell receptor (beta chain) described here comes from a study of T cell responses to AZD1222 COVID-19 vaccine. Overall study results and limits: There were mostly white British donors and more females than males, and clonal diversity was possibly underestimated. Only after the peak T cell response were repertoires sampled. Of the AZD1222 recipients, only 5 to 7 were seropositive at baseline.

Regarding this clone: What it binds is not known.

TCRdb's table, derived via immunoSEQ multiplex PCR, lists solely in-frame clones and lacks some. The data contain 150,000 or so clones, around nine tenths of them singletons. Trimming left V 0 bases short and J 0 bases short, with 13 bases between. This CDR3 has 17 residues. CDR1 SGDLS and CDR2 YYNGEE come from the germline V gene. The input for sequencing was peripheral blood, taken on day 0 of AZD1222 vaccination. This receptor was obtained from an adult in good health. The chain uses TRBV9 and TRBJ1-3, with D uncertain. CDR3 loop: CASSVGPGPSSGNTIYF. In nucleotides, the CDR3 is TGTGCCAGCAGCGTAGGCCCAGGACCTAGCTCTGGAAACACCATATATTTT.